This T cell receptor (beta chain) was captured in a study of T cell responses to AZD1222 COVID-19 vaccine (dated by TCRdb to 2020 to 2023). Context from the whole study: TCR sequencing was performed for about 250 trial participants, of whom 200 to 220 were given two doses of AZD1222 and around 26 were given two doses of MenACWY control vaccine. Trial participants were enrolled into age subgroups of 18-55, 56-69 and 70-plus years, which contained roughly 150, 30 and 60 TCR-sequenced participants, respectively. The paper's findings and limits, for the study overall: Most participants were white British and females outnumbered males, and the authors suggested that clonal diversity may have been underestimated. Reportedly, almost half of the unique spike-specific TCRs recognized epitopes lying outside the regions that are mutated in the B.1.351 and B.1.1.7 variants. The vaccine-associated CD4 TCRs covered the entire spike protein, and the dominant responses fell in regions 160-218 and 743-854. Because no day 14 peak-response samples were available, the repertoires could be characterized only after the peak T cell response. Conclusions about previously exposed vaccinees were limited because only six AZD1222 recipients were SARS-CoV-2 seropositive at baseline. Spike-specific TCR breadth and depth rose significantly after two AZD1222 doses compared with day 0 and with MenACWY recipients. The 56-69-year group was small, and its depth increase did not reach significance, likely because of low power.

The CDR3 regions of human TCRbeta chains were analyzed by immunosequencing. Processing in the source paper ran as follows. Repertoire TCRs were checked for matches against a reference library of SARS-CoV-2-specific TCRs that had been generated using the MIRA antigen-specificity platform. Breadth was defined as the fraction of unique TCRs that were SARS-CoV-2-associated, and depth was defined as the fraction of total T cells that were SARS-CoV-2-associated. Using the MIRA data, each spike-specific TCR was assigned both to the spike region to which the TCR was reactive and to a CD4 or CD8 class. Log10-transformed breadth and depth values were compared by one-way ANOVA with Sidak's multiple comparisons tests. TCRdb took over this immuneACCESS table, retaining in-frame rearrangements with V and J assigned. Such tables are incomplete; in checked studies, under half of the missing clones stem from an unresolved V gene, and the remainder is unexplained. Clonal size and the V and J genes are those of that table, whereas D and trimming came from the DNA. In this sample the table shows over 100,000 clones, around 87% of which occur a single time. Of the sample, 4.4% is held by the ten largest clones.

V is shortened by 3 bases, J by 3 bases, and the region joining them spans 2 bases. CDR3 length: 11 amino acids, cysteine to phenylalanine. Only the CDR3 region is kept as DNA, spanning 33 bases read in frame from base 1. Note on this clone: No cognate antigen has been identified for it. Base qualities are not recorded, but no much larger clone differs from it by a single base.

What the time point label conveys for this sample: about 28 days (+/-7) after the second vaccine dose. AZD1222 recipients with second doses at about 4 weeks or about 12 weeks were pooled, because spike-specific TCR depth and breadth did not differ between schedules. The vaccinee samples were drawn from two UK trials, COV001 and COV002, one of which was a single-blind randomized controlled phase 2/3 trial testing AZD1222 (ChAdOx1 nCoV-19) in healthy adults. For TCRbeta chain sequencing, PBMC samples from trial participants were taken at day 0 and at day 28 after the second dose. The sample in question was peripheral blood, obtained 28 days after the second AZD1222 dose. Recombination connected TRBV12-3 or TRBV12-4 to TRBJ1-2; no confident D gene assignment can be made. The clonotype was recovered from an adult who received the AZD1222 COVID-19 vaccine. The CDR3 loop reads CASSFHYGYTF. The DNA sequence is TGTGCCAGCAGTTTCCACTATGGCTACACCTTC.